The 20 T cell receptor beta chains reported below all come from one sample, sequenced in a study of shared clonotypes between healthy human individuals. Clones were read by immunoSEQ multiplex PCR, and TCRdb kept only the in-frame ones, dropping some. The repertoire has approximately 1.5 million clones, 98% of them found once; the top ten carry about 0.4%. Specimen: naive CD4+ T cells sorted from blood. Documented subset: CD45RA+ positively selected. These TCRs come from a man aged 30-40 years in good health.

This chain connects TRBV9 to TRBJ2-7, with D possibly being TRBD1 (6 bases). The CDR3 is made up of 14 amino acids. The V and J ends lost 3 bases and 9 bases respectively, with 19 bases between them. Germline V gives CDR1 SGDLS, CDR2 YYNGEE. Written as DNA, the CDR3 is TGTGCCAGCAGCGCAGAGACAGGATACGGCCCGCAGTACTTC. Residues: CASSAETGYGPQYF.

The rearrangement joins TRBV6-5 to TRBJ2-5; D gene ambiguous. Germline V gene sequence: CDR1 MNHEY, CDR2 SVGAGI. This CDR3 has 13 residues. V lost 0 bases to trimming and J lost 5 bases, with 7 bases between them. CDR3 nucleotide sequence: TGTGCCAGCAGTTACTCGGCTTGGGAGACCCAGTACTTC. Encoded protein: CASSYSAWETQYF.

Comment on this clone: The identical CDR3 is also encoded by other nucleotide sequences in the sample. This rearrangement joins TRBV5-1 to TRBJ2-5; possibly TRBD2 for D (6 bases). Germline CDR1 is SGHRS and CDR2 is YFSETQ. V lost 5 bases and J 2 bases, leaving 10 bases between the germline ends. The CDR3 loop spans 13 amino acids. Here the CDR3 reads CASRAGLQETQYF. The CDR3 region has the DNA TGCGCCAGCAGGGCGGGACTTCAAGAGACCCAGTACTTC.

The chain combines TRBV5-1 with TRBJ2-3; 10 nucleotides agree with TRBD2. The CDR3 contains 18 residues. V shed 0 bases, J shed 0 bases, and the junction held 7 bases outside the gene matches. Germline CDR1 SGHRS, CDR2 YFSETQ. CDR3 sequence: CASSLVPGLAPSTDTQYF. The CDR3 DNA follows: TGCGCCAGCAGCTTGGTACCGGGACTAGCGCCTAGCACAGATACGCAGTATTTT.

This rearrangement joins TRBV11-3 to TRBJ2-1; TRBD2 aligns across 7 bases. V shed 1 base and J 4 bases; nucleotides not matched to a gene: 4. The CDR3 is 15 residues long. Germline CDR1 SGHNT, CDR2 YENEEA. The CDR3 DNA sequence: TGTGCCAGCAGCTTAGGCGGGAGAGGGTACAATGAGCAGTTCTTC. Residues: CASSLGGRGYNEQFF.

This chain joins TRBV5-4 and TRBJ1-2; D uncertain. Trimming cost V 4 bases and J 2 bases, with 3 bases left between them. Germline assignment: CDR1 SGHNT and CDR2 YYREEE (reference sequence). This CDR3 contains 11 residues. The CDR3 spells CASSINYGYTF. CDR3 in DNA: TGTGCCAGCAGCATAAACTATGGCTACACCTTC.

CDR3 sequence reads: CASSMALGGNTEAFF. As DNA, the CDR3 is TGTGCCAGTAGTATGGCACTGGGGGGTAACACTGAAGCTTTCTTT. The V gene is TRBV19, the J gene TRBJ1-1; D may be TRBD1 (5 bases). V shed 3 bases and J shed 2 bases, with 13 bases lying between them. The CDR3 has 15 residues. Germline assignment: CDR1 LNHDA and CDR2 SQIVND (reference sequence).

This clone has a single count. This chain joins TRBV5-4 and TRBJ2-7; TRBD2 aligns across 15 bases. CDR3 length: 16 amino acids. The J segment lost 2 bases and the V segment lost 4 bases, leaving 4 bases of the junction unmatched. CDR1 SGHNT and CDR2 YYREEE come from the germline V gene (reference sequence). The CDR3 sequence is CASSARTSGRAYEQYF. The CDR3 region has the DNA TGTGCCAGCAGCGCCAGGACTAGCGGGAGGGCCTACGAGCAGTACTTC.

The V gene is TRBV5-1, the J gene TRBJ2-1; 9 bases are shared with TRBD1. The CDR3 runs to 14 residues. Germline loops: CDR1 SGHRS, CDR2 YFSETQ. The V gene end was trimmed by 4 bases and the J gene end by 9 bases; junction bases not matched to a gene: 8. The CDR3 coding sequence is TGCGCCAGCAGCCCGACGACAGGGGGGATTGAGCAGTTCTTC. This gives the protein CASSPTTGGIEQFF.

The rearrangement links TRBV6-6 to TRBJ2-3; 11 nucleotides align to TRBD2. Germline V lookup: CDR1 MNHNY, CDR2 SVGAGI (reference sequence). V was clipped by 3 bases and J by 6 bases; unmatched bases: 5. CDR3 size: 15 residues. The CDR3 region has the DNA TGTGCCAGCAGTTATAGACTAGCGGGATCGGATACGCAGTATTTT. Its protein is CASSYRLAGSDTQYF.

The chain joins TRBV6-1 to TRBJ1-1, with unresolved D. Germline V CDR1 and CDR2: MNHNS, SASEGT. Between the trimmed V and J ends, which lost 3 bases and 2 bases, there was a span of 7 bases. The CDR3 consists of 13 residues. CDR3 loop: CASSETINTEAFF. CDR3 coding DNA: TGTGCCAGCAGTGAGACTATCAACACTGAAGCTTTCTTT.

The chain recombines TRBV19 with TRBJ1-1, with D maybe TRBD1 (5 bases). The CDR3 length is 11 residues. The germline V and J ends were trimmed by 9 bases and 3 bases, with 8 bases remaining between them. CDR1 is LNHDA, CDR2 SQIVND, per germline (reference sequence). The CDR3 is CASAGYTEAFF. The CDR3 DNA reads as TGTGCCAGCGCAGGGTACACTGAAGCTTTCTTT.

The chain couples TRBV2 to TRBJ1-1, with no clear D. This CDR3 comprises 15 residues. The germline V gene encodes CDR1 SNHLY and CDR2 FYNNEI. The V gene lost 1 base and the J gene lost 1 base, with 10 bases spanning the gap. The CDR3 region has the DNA TGTGCCAGCAGTGAAGGCCGGGTAGGGAACACTGAAGCTTTCTTT. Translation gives CASSEGRVGNTEAFF.

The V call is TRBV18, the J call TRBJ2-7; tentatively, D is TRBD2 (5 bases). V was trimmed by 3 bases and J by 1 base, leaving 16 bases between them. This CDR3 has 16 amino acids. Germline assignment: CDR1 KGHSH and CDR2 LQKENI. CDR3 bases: TGTGCCAGCTCACCCGATTCGCCCGGGATATCCTACGAGCAGTACTTC. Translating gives CASSPDSPGISYEQYF.

CDR3 residues: CSVSRTSGVNTGELFF. The CDR3 DNA reads as TGCAGCGTTTCCAGGACTAGCGGAGTCAACACCGGGGAGCTGTTTTTT. V is TRBV29-1 and J is TRBJ2-2; the match to TRBD2 covers 10 bases. The CDR3 consists of 16 residues. Germline V gene lookup returns CDR1 SQVTM and CDR2 ANQGSEA. V was pared by 5 bases and J by 2 bases, with 8 bases of the junction left unmatched.

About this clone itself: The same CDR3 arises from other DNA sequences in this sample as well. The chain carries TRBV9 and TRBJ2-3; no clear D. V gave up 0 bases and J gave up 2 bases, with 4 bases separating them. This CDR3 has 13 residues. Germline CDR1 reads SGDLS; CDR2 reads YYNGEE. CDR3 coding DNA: TGTGCCAGCAGCGTAGCCAACACAGATACGCAGTATTTT. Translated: CASSVANTDTQYF.

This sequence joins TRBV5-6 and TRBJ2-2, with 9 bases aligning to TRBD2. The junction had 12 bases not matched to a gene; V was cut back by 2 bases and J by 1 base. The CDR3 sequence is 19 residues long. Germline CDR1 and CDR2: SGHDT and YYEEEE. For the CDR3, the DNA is TGTGCCAGCAGCTTACTCGGGACTAGCTACAAATGGAACACCGGGGAGCTGTTTTTT. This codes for CASSLLGTSYKWNTGELFF.

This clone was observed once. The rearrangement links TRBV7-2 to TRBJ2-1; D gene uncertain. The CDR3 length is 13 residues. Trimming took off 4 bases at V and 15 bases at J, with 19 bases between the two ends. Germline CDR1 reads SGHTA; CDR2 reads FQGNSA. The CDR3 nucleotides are TGTGCCAGCAGCTCCGAGCAGTATGTACCGTGGTTCTTC. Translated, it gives CASSSEQYVPWFF.

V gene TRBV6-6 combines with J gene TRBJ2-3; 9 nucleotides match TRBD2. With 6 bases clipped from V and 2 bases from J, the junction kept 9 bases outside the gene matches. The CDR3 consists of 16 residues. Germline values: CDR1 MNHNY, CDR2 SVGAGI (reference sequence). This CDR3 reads CASSPPIAGVTDTQYF. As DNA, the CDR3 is TGTGCCAGCAGCCCCCCAATAGCGGGAGTCACAGATACGCAGTATTTT.

The DNA of the CDR3 is TGCAGTACAGACAGATGGGAGACCCAGTACTTC. Its protein is CSTDRWETQYF. The chain combines TRBV20-1 with TRBJ2-5, with a possible D match to TRBD1 (5 bases). Trimming cost V 8 bases and J 5 bases, with 12 bases left between them. The CDR3 covers 11 residues. Germline assignment: CDR1 DFQATT and CDR2 SNEGSKA (reference sequence).